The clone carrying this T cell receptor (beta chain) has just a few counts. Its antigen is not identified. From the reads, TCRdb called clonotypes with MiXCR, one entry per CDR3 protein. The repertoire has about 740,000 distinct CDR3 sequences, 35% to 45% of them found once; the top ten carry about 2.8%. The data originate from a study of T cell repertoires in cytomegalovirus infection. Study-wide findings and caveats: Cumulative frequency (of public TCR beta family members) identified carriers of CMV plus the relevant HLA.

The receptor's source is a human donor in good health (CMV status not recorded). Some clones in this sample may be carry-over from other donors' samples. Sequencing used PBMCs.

This CDR3 reads CATSDFPGLAAKNTGELFF. The CDR3 DNA is TGTGCCACCAGTGATTTCCCGGGACTAGCGGCGAAAAACACCGGGGAGCTGTTTTTT. This chain links TRBV24-1 with TRBJ2-2; 11 nucleotides line up with TRBD2. Trimming cost V 1 base and J 2 bases; bases outside gene matches: 8. The CDR3 loop spans 19 amino acids. Germline CDR1 KGHDR, CDR2 SFDVKD.